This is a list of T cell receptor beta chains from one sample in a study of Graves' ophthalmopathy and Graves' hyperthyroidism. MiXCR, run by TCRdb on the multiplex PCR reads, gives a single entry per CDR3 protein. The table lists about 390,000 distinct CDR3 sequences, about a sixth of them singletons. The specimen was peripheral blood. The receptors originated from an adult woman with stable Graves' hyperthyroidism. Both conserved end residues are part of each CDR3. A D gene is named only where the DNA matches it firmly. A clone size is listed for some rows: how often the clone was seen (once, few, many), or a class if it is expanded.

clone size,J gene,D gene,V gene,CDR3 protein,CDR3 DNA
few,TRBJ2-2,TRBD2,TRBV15,CATSRGPPSGSSGELFF,TGTGCCACCAGCAGAGGTCCGCCTAGCGGGAGCTCCGGGGAGCTGTTTTTT
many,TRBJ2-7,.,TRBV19,CASSIARANYEQYF,TGTGCCAGTAGTATAGCCCGCGCGAACTACGAGCAGTACTTC
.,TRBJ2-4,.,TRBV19,CASSPREFVRKNIKYF,TGTGCCAGTAGCCCCCGCGAATTTGTTCGGAAAAACATTAAGTACTTC
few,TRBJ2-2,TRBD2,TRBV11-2,CASSYAAGAGTGELFF,TGTGCCAGCAGCTACGCAGCGGGAGCAGGCACCGGGGAGCTGTTTTTT
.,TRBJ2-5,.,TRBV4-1,CASSRDRGGQETQYF,TGCGCCAGCAGCCGAGACAGGGGAGGGCAAGAGACCCAGTACTTC
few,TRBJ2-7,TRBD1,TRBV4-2,CASSQTGQALDEQYF,TGTGCCAGCAGCCAAACGGGACAGGCACTCGACGAGCAGTACTTC
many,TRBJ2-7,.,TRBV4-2,CASSQGPYRLRAYEQYF,TGTGCCAGCAGCCAAGGCCCCTACAGGTTACGAGCCTACGAGCAGTACTTC
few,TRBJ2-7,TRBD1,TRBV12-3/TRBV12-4,CASSTLLGTGYEQYF,TGTGCCAGCAGCACATTACTCGGGACAGGTTACGAGCAGTACTTC
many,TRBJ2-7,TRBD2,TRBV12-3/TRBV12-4,CASTGTNRVYEQYF,TGTGCCAGCACCGGGACTAATCGGGTCTACGAGCAGTACTTC
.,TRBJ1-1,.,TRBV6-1,CASRDRRDTEAFF,TGTGCCAGCAGAGATCGCAGGGACACTGAAGCTTTCTTT
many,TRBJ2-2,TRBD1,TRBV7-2,CASSPGQGYGGELFF,TGTGCCAGCAGCCCGGGACAGGGGTATGGCGGGGAGCTGTTTTTT
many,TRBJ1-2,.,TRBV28,CASSLRRGTNYGYTF,TGTGCCAGCAGTTTAAGGAGGGGCACTAACTATGGCTACACCTTC
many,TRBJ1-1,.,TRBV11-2,CASSFFGQTEAFF,TGTGCCAGCAGCTTCTTTGGACAGACTGAAGCTTTCTTT
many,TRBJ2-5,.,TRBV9,CASSVVPGSQETQYF,TGTGCCAGCAGCGTAGTCCCAGGGAGCCAAGAGACCCAGTACTTC
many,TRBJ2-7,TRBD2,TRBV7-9,CASSLLAGDYEQYF,TGTGCCAGCAGCTTGCTAGCGGGGGACTACGAGCAGTACTTC
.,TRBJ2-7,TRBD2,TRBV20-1,CSAPGAGVSQYF,TGCAGTGCCCCGGGAGCGGGGGTTTCGCAGTACTTC
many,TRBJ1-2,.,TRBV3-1,CASSRKTGTPYGYTF,TGTGCCAGCAGCCGGAAGACCGGGACACCCTATGGCTACACCTTC
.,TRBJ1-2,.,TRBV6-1,CASSDSLYGYTF,TGTGCCAGCAGTGACAGCCTCTATGGCTACACCTTC
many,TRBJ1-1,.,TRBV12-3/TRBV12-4,CASSFRKNTEAFF,TGTGCCAGCAGTTTCAGGAAGAACACTGAAGCTTTCTTT
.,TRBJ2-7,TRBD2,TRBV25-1,CASSGVTRDGAGEQYF,TGTGCCAGCAGTGGGGTAACTCGGGACGGAGCGGGGGAGCAGTACTTC
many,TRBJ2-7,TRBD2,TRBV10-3,CAISGTSGRAEQYF,TGTGCCATCAGTGGGACTAGCGGGAGGGCCGAGCAGTACTTC
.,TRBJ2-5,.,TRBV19,CASSSDGQETQYF,TGTGCCAGTAGTTCCGACGGGCAAGAGACCCAGTACTTC
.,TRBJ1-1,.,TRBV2,CASSARGNTEAFF,TGTGCCAGTAGCGCCAGGGGGAACACTGAAGCTTTCTTT
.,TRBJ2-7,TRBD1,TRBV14,CASSQVPQGDLYEQYF,TGTGCCAGCAGCCAAGTACCACAGGGGGACCTGTACGAGCAGTACTTC
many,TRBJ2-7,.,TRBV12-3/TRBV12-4,CASTPPGSSYEQYF,TGTGCCAGCACCCCACCAGGGAGCTCCTACGAGCAGTACTTC
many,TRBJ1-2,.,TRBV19,CASTQGGYGYTF,TGTGCCAGTACCCAGGGTGGCTATGGCTACACCTTC
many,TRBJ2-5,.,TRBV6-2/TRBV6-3,CASSYFGTQETQYF,TGTGCCAGCAGTTACTTTGGGACACAAGAGACCCAGTACTTC
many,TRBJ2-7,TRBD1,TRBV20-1,CSAPTFDRGSVTYEQYF,TGCAGTGCTCCGACCTTCGACAGGGGGAGCGTAACCTACGAGCAGTACTTC
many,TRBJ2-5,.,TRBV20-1,CSATGPGETQYF,TGCAGTGCTACGGGACCGGGGGAGACCCAGTACTTC
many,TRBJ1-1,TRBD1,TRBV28,CATKGQGMRKAEAFF,TGTGCCACCAAGGGACAGGGGATGCGAAAGGCTGAAGCTTTCTTT
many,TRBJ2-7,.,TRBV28,CASSLANEQYF,TGTGCCAGCAGTTTGGCGAACGAGCAGTACTTC
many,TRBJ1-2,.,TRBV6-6,CASSYSRSAGHGYTF,TGTGCCAGCAGTTACTCGAGGTCGGCAGGACATGGCTACACCTTC
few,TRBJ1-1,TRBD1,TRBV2,CASIRTGASNTEAFF,TGTGCCAGCATTCGGACAGGGGCATCGAACACTGAAGCTTTCTTT
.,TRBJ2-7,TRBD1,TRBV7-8,CASSRGTGDGYEQYF,TGTGCCAGCAGTCGGGGGACAGGCGACGGGTACGAGCAGTACTTC
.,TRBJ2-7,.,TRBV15,CATSRVFGVDEQYF,TGTGCCACCAGCAGAGTGTTTGGGGTTGACGAGCAGTACTTC
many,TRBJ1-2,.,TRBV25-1,CASSKGLNYGYTF,TGTGCCAGCAGTAAGGGTCTTAACTATGGCTACACCTTC
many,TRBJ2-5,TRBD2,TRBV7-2,CASSLAGSGSWETQYF,TGTGCCAGCAGCTTAGCCGGGAGCGGGAGTTGGGAGACCCAGTACTTC
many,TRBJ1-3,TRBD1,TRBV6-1,CAAQDRATGNTIYF,TGTGCCGCGCAGGACAGGGCTACTGGAAACACCATATATTTT